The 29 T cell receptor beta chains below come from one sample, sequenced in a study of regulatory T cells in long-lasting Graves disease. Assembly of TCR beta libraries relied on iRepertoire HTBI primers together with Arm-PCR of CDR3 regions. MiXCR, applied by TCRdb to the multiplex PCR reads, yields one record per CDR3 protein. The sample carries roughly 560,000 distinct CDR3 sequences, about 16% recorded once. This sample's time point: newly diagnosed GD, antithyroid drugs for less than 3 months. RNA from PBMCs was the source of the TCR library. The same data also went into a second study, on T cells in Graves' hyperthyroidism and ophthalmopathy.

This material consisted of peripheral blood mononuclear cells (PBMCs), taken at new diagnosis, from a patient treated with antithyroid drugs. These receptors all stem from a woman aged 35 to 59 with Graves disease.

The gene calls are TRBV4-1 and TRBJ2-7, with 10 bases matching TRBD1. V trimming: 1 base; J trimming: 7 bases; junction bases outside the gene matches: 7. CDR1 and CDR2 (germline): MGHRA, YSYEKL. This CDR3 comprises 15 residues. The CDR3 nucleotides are TGCGCCAGCAGCCAAGGTGGGACAGGGGCCAGGGAGCAGTACTTC. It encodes CASSQGGTGAREQYF.

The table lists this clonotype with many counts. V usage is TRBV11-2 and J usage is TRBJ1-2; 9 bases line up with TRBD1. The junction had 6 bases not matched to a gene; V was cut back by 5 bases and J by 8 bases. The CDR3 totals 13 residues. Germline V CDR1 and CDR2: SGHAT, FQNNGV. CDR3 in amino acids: CASSPGTGLGYTF. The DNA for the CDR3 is TGTGCCAGCAGCCCGGGGACAGGGCTCGGCTACACCTTC.

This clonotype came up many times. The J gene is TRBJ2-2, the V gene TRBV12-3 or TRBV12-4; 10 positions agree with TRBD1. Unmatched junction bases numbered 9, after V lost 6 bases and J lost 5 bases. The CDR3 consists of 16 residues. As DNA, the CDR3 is TGTGCCAGCAGCCATCAGGGGACAGGGGAAACCGGGGAGCTGTTTTTT. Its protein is CASSHQGTGETGELFF.

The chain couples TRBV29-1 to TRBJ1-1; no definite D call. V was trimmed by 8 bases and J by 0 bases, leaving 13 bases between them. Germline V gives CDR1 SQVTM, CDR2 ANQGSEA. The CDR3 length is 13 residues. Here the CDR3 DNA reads TGCAGCCCCTGGAGAAAATTGAACACTGAAGCTTTCTTT. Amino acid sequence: CSPWRKLNTEAFF. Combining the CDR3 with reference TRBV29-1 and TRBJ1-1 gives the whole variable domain SAVISQKPSRDICQRGTSLTIQCQVDSQVTMMFWYRQQPGQSLTLIATANQGSEATYESGFVIDKFPISRPNLTFSTLTVSNMSPEDSSIYLCSPWRKLNTEAFFGQGTRLTVV.

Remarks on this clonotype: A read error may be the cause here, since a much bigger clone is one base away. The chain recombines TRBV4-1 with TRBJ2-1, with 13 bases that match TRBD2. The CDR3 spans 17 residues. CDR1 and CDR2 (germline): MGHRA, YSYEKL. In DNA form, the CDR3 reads TGTGCCAGCAGCCATGAATTGACTAGCGGGGGGCGGGATGAGCAGCTCTTC. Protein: CASSHELTSGGRDEQLF.

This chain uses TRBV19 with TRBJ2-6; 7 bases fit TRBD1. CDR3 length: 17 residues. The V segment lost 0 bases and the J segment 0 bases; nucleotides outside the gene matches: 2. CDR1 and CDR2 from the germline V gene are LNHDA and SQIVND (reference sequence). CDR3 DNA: TGTGCCAGTAGTATAGAGACAGGGAGCTCTGGGGCCAACGTCCTGACTTTC. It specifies CASSIETGSSGANVLTF.

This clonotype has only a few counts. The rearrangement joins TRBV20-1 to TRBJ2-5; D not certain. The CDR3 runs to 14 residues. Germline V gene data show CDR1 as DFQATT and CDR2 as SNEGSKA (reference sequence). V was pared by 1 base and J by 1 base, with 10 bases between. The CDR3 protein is CSARGLSPQETQYF. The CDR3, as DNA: TGCAGTGCTAGAGGTTTGAGTCCCCAAGAGACCCAGTACTTC.

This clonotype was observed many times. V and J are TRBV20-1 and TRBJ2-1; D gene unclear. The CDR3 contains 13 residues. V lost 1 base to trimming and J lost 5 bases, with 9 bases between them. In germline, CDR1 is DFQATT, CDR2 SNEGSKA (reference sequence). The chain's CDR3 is CSARGRADNEQFF. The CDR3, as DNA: TGCAGTGCTAGAGGTAGGGCGGACAATGAGCAGTTCTTC.

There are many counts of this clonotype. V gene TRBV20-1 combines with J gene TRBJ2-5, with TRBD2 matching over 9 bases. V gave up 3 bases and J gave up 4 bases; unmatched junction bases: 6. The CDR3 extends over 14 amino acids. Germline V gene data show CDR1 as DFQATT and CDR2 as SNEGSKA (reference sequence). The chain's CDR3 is CSASPGTSRETQYF. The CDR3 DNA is TGCAGTGCTAGCCCCGGGACTAGCAGAGAGACCCAGTACTTC.

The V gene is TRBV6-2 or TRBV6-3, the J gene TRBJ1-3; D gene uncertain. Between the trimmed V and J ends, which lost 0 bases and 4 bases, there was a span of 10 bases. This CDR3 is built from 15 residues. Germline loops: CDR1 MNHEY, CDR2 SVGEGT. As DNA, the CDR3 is TGTGCCAGCAGTTACTCGAAAGGTTTCGGAAACACCATATATTTT. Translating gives CASSYSKGFGNTIYF.

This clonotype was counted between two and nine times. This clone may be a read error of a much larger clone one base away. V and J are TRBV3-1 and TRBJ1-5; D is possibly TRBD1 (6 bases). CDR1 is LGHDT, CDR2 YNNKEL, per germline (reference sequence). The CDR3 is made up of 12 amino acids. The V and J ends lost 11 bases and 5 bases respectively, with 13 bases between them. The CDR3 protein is CAWKDSHQPQHF. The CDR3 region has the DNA TGTGCCTGGAAGGACAGCCATCAGCCCCAGCATTTT.

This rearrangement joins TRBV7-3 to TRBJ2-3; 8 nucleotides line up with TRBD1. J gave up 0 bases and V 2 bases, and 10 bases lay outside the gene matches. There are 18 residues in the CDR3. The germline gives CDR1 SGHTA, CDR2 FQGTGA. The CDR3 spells CASSLSLTGVGSTDTQYF. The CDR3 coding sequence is TGTGCCAGCAGCTTATCCTTGACAGGGGTTGGTAGCACAGATACGCAGTATTTT.

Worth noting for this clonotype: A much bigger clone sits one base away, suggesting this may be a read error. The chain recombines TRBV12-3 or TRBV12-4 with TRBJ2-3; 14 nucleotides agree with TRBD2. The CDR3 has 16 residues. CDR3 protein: CASSRTSGGPRDMQYF. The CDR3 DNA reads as TGTGCCAGCAGTCGGACTAGCGGGGGGCCCAGGGATATGCAGTATTTT.

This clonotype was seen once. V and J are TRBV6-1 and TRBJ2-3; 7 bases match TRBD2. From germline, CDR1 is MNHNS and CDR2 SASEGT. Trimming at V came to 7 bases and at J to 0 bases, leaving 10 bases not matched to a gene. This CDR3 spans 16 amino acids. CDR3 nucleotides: TGTGCCAGCACCCAGGGTCTAGCGGCTAGCACAGATACGCAGTATTTT. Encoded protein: CASTQGLAASTDTQYF.

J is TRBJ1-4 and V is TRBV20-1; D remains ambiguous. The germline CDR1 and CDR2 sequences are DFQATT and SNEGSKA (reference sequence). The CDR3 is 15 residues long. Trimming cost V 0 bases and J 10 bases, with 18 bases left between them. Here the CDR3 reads CSARDPGTPKGKLFF. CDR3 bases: TGCAGTGCTAGAGATCCGGGAACCCCTAAAGGAAAACTGTTTTTT.

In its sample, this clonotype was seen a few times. The CDR3 nucleotides are TGTGCCAGCAGCGGGACTACTTTGGATGAGCAGTTCTTC. This codes for CASSGTTLDEQFF. The rearrangement uses TRBV7-6 and TRBJ2-1, with 7 bases identical to TRBD2. V dropped 5 bases and J dropped 8; count of bases not matched to a gene: 6. The CDR3 loop spans 13 amino acids. Germline lookup yields CDR1 SGHVS and CDR2 FNYEAQ.

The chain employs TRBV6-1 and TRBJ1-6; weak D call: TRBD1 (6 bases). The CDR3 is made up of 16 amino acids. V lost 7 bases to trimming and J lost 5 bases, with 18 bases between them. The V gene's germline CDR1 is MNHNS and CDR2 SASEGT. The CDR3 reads CASNRDAGVNNSPLHF. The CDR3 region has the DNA TGTGCCAGCAACAGGGACGCCGGCGTTAATAATTCACCCCTCCACTTT.

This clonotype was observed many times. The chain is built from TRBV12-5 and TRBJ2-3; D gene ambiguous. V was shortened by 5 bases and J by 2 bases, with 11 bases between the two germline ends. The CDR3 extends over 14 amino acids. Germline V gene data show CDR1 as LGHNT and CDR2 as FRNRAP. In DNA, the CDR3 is TGTGCTAGTGGTCCCCCAAGAGCCACAGATACGCAGTATTTT. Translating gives CASGPPRATDTQYF.

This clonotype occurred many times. DNA of the CDR3: TGCAGTGCTAGAGATACCAACGAGCCTCTCGCCTATGGCTACACCTTC. Protein product: CSARDTNEPLAYGYTF. This rearrangement joins TRBV20-1 to TRBJ1-2, with D hard to call. The V gene's germline CDR1 is DFQATT and CDR2 SNEGSKA (reference sequence). This CDR3 has 16 amino acids. V was shortened by 0 bases and J by 4 bases, with 18 bases between the two germline ends.

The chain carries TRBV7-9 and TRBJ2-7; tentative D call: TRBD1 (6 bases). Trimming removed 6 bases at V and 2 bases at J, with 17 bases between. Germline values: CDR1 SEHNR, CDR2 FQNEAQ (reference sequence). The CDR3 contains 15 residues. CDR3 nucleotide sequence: TGTGCCAGCAGTTTTACAGGGAGTTCACCCTACGAGCAGTACTTC. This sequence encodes CASSFTGSSPYEQYF.

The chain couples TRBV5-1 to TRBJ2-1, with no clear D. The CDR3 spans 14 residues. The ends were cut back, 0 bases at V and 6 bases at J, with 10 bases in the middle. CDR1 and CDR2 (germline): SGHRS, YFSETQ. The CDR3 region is CASSLGPPANEQFF. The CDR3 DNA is TGCGCCAGCAGCTTGGGGCCCCCGGCCAATGAGCAGTTCTTC.

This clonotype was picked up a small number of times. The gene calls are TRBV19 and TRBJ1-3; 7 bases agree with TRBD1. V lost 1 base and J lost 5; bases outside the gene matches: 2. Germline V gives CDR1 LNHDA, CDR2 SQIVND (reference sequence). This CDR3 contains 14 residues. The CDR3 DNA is TGTGCCAGTAGTATAGGGGACAGCAGAAACACCATATATTTT. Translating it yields CASSIGDSRNTIYF.

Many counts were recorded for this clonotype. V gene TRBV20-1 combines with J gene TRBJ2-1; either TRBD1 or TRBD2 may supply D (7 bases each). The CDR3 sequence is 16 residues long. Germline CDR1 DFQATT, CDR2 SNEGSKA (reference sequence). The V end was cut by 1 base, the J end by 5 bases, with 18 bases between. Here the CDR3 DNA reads TGCAGTGCTAGAGTCCCAGGGGGGGAGGACCACAATGAGCAGTTCTTC. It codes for CSARVPGGEDHNEQFF.

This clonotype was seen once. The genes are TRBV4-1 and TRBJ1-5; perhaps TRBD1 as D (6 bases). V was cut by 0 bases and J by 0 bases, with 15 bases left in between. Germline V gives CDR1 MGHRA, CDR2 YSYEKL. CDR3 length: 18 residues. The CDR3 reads CASSQDRGKGGSNQPQHF. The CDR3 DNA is TGCGCCAGCAGCCAAGACCGGGGAAAAGGGGGTAGCAATCAGCCCCAGCATTTT.

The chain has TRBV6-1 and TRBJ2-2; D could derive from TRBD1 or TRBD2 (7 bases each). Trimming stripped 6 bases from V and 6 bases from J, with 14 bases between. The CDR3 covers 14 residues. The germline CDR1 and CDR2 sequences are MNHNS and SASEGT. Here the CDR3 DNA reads TGTGCCAGCAGAGACTCAGGGGGGGCCGGGGAGCTGTTTTTT. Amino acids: CASRDSGGAGELFF.

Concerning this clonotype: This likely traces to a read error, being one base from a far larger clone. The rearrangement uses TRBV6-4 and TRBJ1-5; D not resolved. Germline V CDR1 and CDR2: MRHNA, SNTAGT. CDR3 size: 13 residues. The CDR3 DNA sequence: TGTGCCAGCCGGGCGGGAAGCAATCAGCCCCAGCGTTTT. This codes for CASRAGSNQPQRF.

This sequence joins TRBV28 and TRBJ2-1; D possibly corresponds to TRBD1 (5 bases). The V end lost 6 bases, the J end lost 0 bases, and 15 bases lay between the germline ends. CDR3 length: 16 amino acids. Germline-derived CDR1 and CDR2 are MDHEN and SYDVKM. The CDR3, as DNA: TGTGCCAGCAGACCAAAGACAGATTTCTCCTACAATGAGCAGTTCTTC. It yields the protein CASRPKTDFSYNEQFF.

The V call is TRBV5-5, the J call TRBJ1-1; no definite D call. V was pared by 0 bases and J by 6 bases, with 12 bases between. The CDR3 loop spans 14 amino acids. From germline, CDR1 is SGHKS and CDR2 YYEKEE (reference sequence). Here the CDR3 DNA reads TGTGCCAGCAGCTTGGCTATTTCTTGGGCTGAAGCTTTCTTT. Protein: CASSLAISWAEAFF.

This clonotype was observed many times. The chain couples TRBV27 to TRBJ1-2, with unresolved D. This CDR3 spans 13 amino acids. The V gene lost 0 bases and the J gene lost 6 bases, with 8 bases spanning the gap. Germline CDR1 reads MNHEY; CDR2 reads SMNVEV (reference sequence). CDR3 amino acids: CASSLSGWHGYTF. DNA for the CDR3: TGTGCCAGCAGTTTATCCGGGTGGCATGGCTACACCTTC.